Below are 18 T cell receptor beta chains sequenced from a single sample in a study of control samples from healthy donors and cancer patients (dated by TCRdb to between 2020 and 2021). Libraries were constructed by the immunoSEQ multiplex PCR assay. The clones in this table, taken by TCRdb from immuneACCESS, are in-frame only. Not every clone is retained; where verified, under half of the shortfall comes from an unresolved V gene, and the cause of the rest is unknown. The sample table records about 72,000 clones; almost 95% of these occur just once. The ten largest clones represent more than 5% of the sample. The sample was blood. The receptors stem from a woman in her fifties or sixties in good health.

The chain uses TRBV11-2 and TRBJ2-5; D remains ambiguous. The CDR3 extends over 13 amino acids. Germline-derived CDR1 and CDR2 are SGHAT and FQNNGV. The V end was cut by 5 bases, the J end by 4 bases, with 11 bases between. The CDR3 DNA follows: TGTGCCAGCAGCGCCCAGTTAGGAGAGACCCAGTACTTC. It yields the protein CASSAQLGETQYF. The full variable domain, rest sourced from reference TRBV11-2 and TRBJ2-5, is EAGVAQSPRYKIIEKRQSVAFWCNPISGHATLYWYQQILGQGPKLLIQFQNNGVVDDSQLPKDRFSAERLKGVDSTLKIQPAKLEDSAVYLCASSAQLGETQYFGPGTRLLVL.

The chain couples TRBV19 to TRBJ1-1; a weak D match, TRBD1 (5 bases). The CDR3 is 14 residues long. V was cut by 7 bases and J by 8 bases, with 20 bases left in between. The germline V gene has CDR1 LNHDA and CDR2 SQIVND (reference sequence). The DNA for the CDR3 is TGTGCCAGTACCTCCGGGTGGGACTCTACGGAAGCTTTCTTT. It translates to CASTSGWDSTEAFF.

The V gene is TRBV18, the J gene TRBJ2-1; D unresolved. In germline, CDR1 is KGHSH, CDR2 LQKENI. The CDR3 covers 17 residues. V lost 1 base, J lost 0 bases, and 13 bases lay in between. The CDR3 bases are TGTGCCAGCTCACCACGAAACGAGGCGAGCTCCTACAATGAGCAGTTCTTC. Translation gives CASSPRNEASSYNEQFF.

The rearrangement uses TRBV18 and TRBJ1-4, with unresolved D. The germline V gene has CDR1 KGHSH and CDR2 LQKENI. The CDR3 has 13 residues. The V gene lost 2 bases and the J gene lost 8 bases, with 9 bases spanning the gap. The CDR3 loop is CASSPSGEEKLFF. DNA of the CDR3: TGTGCCAGCTCACCATCCGGGGAAGAAAAACTGTTTTTT.

The DNA of the CDR3 is TGTGCCAGCAGCCCGGTAAGACAGGGAGGCGGGGCCGAAGCTTTCTTT. Its translation is CASSPVRQGGGAEAFF. The V and J genes are TRBV21-1 and TRBJ1-1; TRBD1, the table's D call, was not compared with the DNA. TRBV21-1 counts as a pseudogene. There are 16 residues in the CDR3.

The CDR3 nucleotides are TGTGCCAGCAGCTGGAGGGGGTCACACTATGGCTACACCTTC. Amino acid sequence: CASSWRGSHYGYTF. The V gene is TRBV5-4, the J gene TRBJ1-2; TRBD1 might be the D (6 bases). Germline V gives CDR1 SGHNT, CDR2 YYREEE (reference sequence). There are 14 residues in the CDR3. The V gene lost 3 bases and the J gene lost 3 bases, with 12 bases spanning the gap.

V gene TRBV28 combines with J gene TRBJ1-3; no clear D. Germline CDR1 MDHEN, CDR2 SYDVKM. Trimming stripped 8 bases from V and 0 bases from J, with 11 bases between. The CDR3 length is 14 residues. The CDR3 nucleotides read TGTGCCAGCTTTAGGGCTAGCTCTGGAAACACCATATATTTT. It codes for CASFRASSGNTIYF.

The V and J genes are TRBV2 and TRBJ1-2; possible D gene TRBD1, 6 bases. The CDR3 has 12 amino acids. Germline CDR1 is SNHLY and CDR2 is FYNNEI. V shed 5 bases and J shed 4 bases, with 8 bases lying between them. CDR3 in DNA: TGTGCCAGCAGTCAGGGGACCTATGGCTACACCTTC. It codes for CASSQGTYGYTF.

CDR3 nucleotide sequence: TGTGCCACCAGTGATTTCCCCCAGAACTATGGCTACACCTTC. As protein: CATSDFPQNYGYTF. The rearrangement joins TRBV24-1 to TRBJ1-2; D uncertain. The V and J ends lost 1 base and 2 bases respectively, with 7 bases between them. Germline loops: CDR1 KGHDR, CDR2 SFDVKD. This CDR3 is built from 14 residues.

This clone came up once. V is TRBV5-4 and J is TRBJ2-7; TRBD2 agrees at 7 bases. The trim removed 3 bases at V and 0 bases at J, leaving 6 bases unmatched. CDR3 length equals 15 residues. CDR1 SGHNT and CDR2 YYREEE come from the germline V gene (reference sequence). For the CDR3, the DNA is TGTGCCAGCAGCTCCGTTACGGGAGGCTCCTACGAGCAGTACTTC. Translation: CASSSVTGGSYEQYF. The complete variable domain, with remaining parts taken from reference TRBV5-4 and TRBJ2-7, reads ETGVTQSPTHLIKTRGQQVTLRCSSQSGHNTVSWYQQALGQGPQFIFQYYREEENGRGNFPPRFSGLQFPNYSSELNVNALELDDSALYLCASSSVTGGSYEQYFGPGTRLTVT.

The chain has TRBV3-1 (or the pseudogene TRBV3-2) and TRBJ2-7; the match to TRBD1 covers 7 bases. The CDR3 has 13 amino acids. Germline CDR1 LGHDT, CDR2 YNNKEL (reference sequence). With V trimmed by 6 bases and J by 5 bases, 7 bases remained unmatched. The CDR3 region has the DNA TGTGCCAGCAGAAACAGGGGAAGCGACGAGCAGTACTTC. It translates to CASRNRGSDEQYF.

The CDR3 reads CASSYRESEPQHF. CDR3 nucleotides: TGTGCCAGCAGCTACAGGGAATCAGAGCCCCAGCATTTT. V usage is TRBV12-3 or TRBV12-4 and J usage is TRBJ1-5, with TRBD1 as a possible D gene (6 bases). V lost 6 bases and J lost 8, with 14 bases in between. The CDR3 runs to 13 residues.

V and J are TRBV25-1 and TRBJ2-7; 7 nucleotides align to TRBD1. J lost 2 bases, V lost 6 bases, and 7 bases had no gene match. The CDR3 length is 14 residues. CDR1 is MGHDK, CDR2 SYGVNS, per germline. CDR3 nucleotide sequence: TGTGCCAGCAGAGGACAGGCAAAAACCTACGAGCAGTACTTC. It is translated as CASRGQAKTYEQYF.

The V and J genes are TRBV9 and TRBJ2-2; D is unresolved. V was shortened by 1 base and J by 1 base, with 5 bases between the two germline ends. Germline assignment: CDR1 SGDLS and CDR2 YYNGEE. The CDR3 runs to 14 residues. The CDR3 sequence is CASSVRQNTGELFF. CDR3 nucleotides: TGTGCCAGCAGCGTACGACAGAACACCGGGGAGCTGTTTTTT.

This sequence joins TRBV4-2 and TRBJ1-1; D gene uncertain. The CDR3 runs to 14 residues. The germline V gene has CDR1 LGHNA and CDR2 YNFKEQ. V was cut by 1 base and J by 2 bases, with 8 bases left in between. CDR3 residues: CASSQGGSNTEAFF. The CDR3 nucleotides are TGTGCCAGCAGCCAAGGAGGGTCTAACACTGAAGCTTTCTTT.

J is TRBJ2-7 and V is TRBV27; tentative D call: TRBD1 (6 bases). The CDR3 has 14 residues. Germline V gives CDR1 MNHEY, CDR2 SMNVEV (reference sequence). V dropped 6 bases and J dropped 2 bases, with 14 bases sitting between them. CDR3 nucleotide sequence: TGTGCCAGCAGGACTACAGGGTTTCCCTACGAGCAGTACTTC. Translating gives CASRTTGFPYEQYF.

V is TRBV29-1 and J is TRBJ1-1; D uncertain. Germline CDR1 SQVTM, CDR2 ANQGSEA. The CDR3 is 12 residues long. Between the trimmed V and J ends, which lost 0 bases and 5 bases, there was a span of 7 bases. The CDR3 bases are TGCAGCGTTGAAGAGAAAGTAACTGAAGCTTTCTTT. Protein: CSVEEKVTEAFF.

This rearrangement joins TRBV28 to TRBJ2-7; 10 bases are shared with TRBD2. V lost 4 bases, J lost 1 base, and 7 bases stayed unmatched. Per germline, CDR1 MDHEN and CDR2 SYDVKM. This CDR3 is built from 16 residues. CDR3 coding DNA: TGTGCCAGCAGTTACCAGGGACTAGCGTTATCCTACGAGCAGTACTTC. Its protein is CASSYQGLALSYEQYF.